The 22 T cell receptor beta chains presented below share a single source sample, sequenced in a study of cytomegalovirus exposure and HLA in healthy donors. PCR was performed using 60 Vbeta and 13 Jbeta primers. TCRdb's copy holds only in-frame clones and misses some; the assay was immunoSEQ multiplex PCR. Counted here are fewer than 200,000 clones, roughly 85% occurring once; the ten biggest clones make up around 0.89%. Specimen: PBMCs. The receptors here all came from a woman aged 50 to 60 in good health and CMV-seropositive.

The chain carries TRBV5-1 and TRBJ2-7; the match to TRBD2 covers 8 bases. Germline assignment: CDR1 SGHRS and CDR2 YFSETQ. The CDR3 is made up of 16 amino acids. J gave up 2 bases and V 4 bases, and 11 bases lay outside the gene matches. The CDR3, as DNA: TGCGCCAGCAGCGAACCTAAGCGGGGGCAAACCTACGAGCAGTACTTC. It yields the protein CASSEPKRGQTYEQYF. The variable domain in full, completed from reference TRBV5-1 and TRBJ2-7, reads KAGVTQTPRYLIKTRGQQVTLSCSPISGHRSVSWYQQTPGQGLQFLFEYFSETQRNKGNFPGRFSGRQFSNSRSEMNVSTLELGDSALYLCASSEPKRGQTYEQYFGPGTRLTVT.

V usage is TRBV2 and J usage is TRBJ1-1; 7 bases fit TRBD1. There are 15 residues in the CDR3. Per germline, CDR1 SNHLY and CDR2 FYNNEI. J was trimmed by 2 bases and V by 5 bases; bases with no gene match: 8. In DNA, the CDR3 is TGTGCCAGCAGTAAAGAAGGGACAGCCAACACTGAAGCTTTCTTT. Encoded protein: CASSKEGTANTEAFF.

J is TRBJ2-2 and V is TRBV6-5; 8 bases map to TRBD2. Germline V gene data show CDR1 as MNHEY and CDR2 as SVGAGI. This CDR3 contains 16 residues. V was clipped by 0 bases and J by 5 bases; unmatched bases: 5. CDR3 region: CASSYSGGGSTGELFF. The CDR3, as DNA: TGTGCCAGCAGTTACTCAGGCGGGGGGAGTACCGGGGAGCTGTTTTTT.

V and J are TRBV5-6 and TRBJ1-5; 8 bases match TRBD1. After removal of 0 bases from V and 6 bases from J, the junction contained 5 bases not matched to a gene. Germline V lookup: CDR1 SGHDT, CDR2 YYEEEE. This CDR3 comprises 15 residues. The CDR3 spells CASSLGAGGGQPQHF. In DNA, the CDR3 is TGTGCCAGCAGCTTGGGGGCAGGGGGCGGTCAGCCCCAGCATTTT.

The chain is built from TRBV4-1 and TRBJ1-4, with D possibly matching TRBD1 (6 bases). Per the germline V gene, CDR1 is MGHRA and CDR2 is YSYEKL. V shed 4 bases and J shed 4 bases, with 19 bases lying between them. The CDR3 is 17 amino acids. The CDR3 loop is CASSPTGSTGSNEKLFF. Here the CDR3 DNA reads TGCGCCAGCAGCCCAACCGGGTCCACAGGGAGTAATGAAAAACTGTTTTTT.

The chain is built from TRBV6-6 and TRBJ1-6; D is unresolved. The CDR3 loop spans 13 amino acids. CDR1 and CDR2 (germline): MNHNY, SVGAGI (reference sequence). V lost 5 bases and J lost 7, with 9 bases in between. In DNA form, the CDR3 reads TGTGCCAGCAGTCCCAGTCTGAATTCACCCCTCCACTTT. It encodes CASSPSLNSPLHF.

The rearrangement uses TRBV28 and TRBJ2-1; a weak D match, TRBD1 (6 bases). This CDR3 contains 13 residues. V was trimmed by 10 bases and J by 8 bases, leaving 18 bases between them. Germline V gene data show CDR1 as MDHEN and CDR2 as SYDVKM. In nucleotides, the CDR3 is TGTGCCACCTTAACAGGGATAGGGTATGAGCAGTTCTTC. Translated: CATLTGIGYEQFF.

This rearrangement joins TRBV7-9 to TRBJ1-1, with TRBD1 identical over 7 bases. Germline CDR1 SEHNR, CDR2 FQNEAQ (reference sequence). The CDR3 is made up of 17 amino acids. The trim removed 1 base at V and 1 base at J, leaving 9 bases unmatched. In DNA form, the CDR3 reads TGTGCCAGCAGCTTAGTCCAATACAGGGGCTGGAACACTGAAGCTTTCTTT. It codes for CASSLVQYRGWNTEAFF.

The chain uses TRBV20-1 and TRBJ1-1; the D is unclear. Trimming stripped 4 bases from V and 3 bases from J, with 3 bases between. The CDR3 contains 10 residues. Germline V CDR1 and CDR2: DFQATT, SNEGSKA (reference sequence). Written as DNA, the CDR3 is TGCAGTGCTACGTACACTGAAGCTTTCTTT. This gives the protein CSATYTEAFF.

The rearrangement uses TRBV11-3 and TRBJ2-7; 7 positions match TRBD2. Germline V CDR1 and CDR2: SGHNT, YENEEA. The CDR3 spans 13 residues. Unmatched junction bases numbered 1, after V lost 3 bases and J lost 2 bases. The CDR3, as DNA: TGTGCCAGCAGCTTTGGGACTACCTACGAGCAGTACTTC. Protein product: CASSFGTTYEQYF.

The rearrangement links TRBV27 to TRBJ1-4; 7 nucleotides line up with TRBD1. From germline, CDR1 is MNHEY and CDR2 SMNVEV (reference sequence). The V gene end was trimmed by 5 bases and the J gene end by 8 bases; junction bases not matched to a gene: 20. The CDR3 sequence is 18 residues long. CDR3 DNA sequence: TGTGCCAGCAGTCTACTCACCCGACAGGGTGGGAAAGGGGAAAAACTGTTTTTT. It yields the protein CASSLLTRQGGKGEKLFF.

V gene TRBV9 combines with J gene TRBJ1-2; TRBD1 aligns across 7 bases. The CDR3 has 12 residues. Germline V gene data show CDR1 as SGDLS and CDR2 as YYNGEE. The junction had 6 bases not matched to a gene; V was cut back by 4 bases and J by 9 bases. CDR3 protein: CASSRGLVSYTF. In nucleotides, the CDR3 is TGTGCCAGCAGCAGGGGGCTAGTCAGCTACACCTTC.

V usage is TRBV5-1 and J usage is TRBJ2-2, with TRBD1 matching over 7 bases. V shed 7 bases and J 7 bases; nucleotides not matched to a gene: 10. Germline loops: CDR1 SGHRS, CDR2 YFSETQ. The CDR3 extends over 14 amino acids. The CDR3: CASQTGDHVGELFF. For the CDR3, the DNA is TGCGCCAGCCAAACAGGGGACCACGTCGGGGAGCTGTTTTTT.

The chain carries TRBV27 and TRBJ2-7; a possible D gene is TRBD2 (6 bases). Germline-derived CDR1 and CDR2 are MNHEY and SMNVEV (reference sequence). CDR3 size: 13 residues. Trimming removed 8 bases at V and 4 bases at J, with 15 bases between. CDR3 DNA: TGTGCCAGCGCGAGGCGGGGCGAATACGAGCAGTACTTC. The encoded protein is CASARRGEYEQYF.

This rearrangement joins TRBV13 to TRBJ2-5, with 9 bases fitting TRBD2. The germline V gene encodes CDR1 PRHDT and CDR2 FYEKMQ (reference sequence). Trimming at V came to 7 bases and at J to 1 base, leaving 7 bases not matched to a gene. This CDR3 is built from 15 residues. CDR3 DNA: TGTGCCAGCAACTCGCGGGGGGGAATCCAAGAGACCCAGTACTTC. Translated, it gives CASNSRGGIQETQYF.

This rearrangement joins TRBV28 to TRBJ1-2, with 7 bases that match TRBD1. Germline V lookup: CDR1 MDHEN, CDR2 SYDVKM. The CDR3 consists of 14 residues. V shed 6 bases, J shed 5 bases, and the junction held 9 bases outside the gene matches. CDR3 sequence (DNA): TGTGCCAGCAGGCCGATGGGACAGCCTTATGGCTACACCTTC. Translated, it gives CASRPMGQPYGYTF.

In its sample, this clone was seen a few times. The chain carries TRBV7-8 and TRBJ1-2; weak D call: TRBD1 (6 bases). Germline assignment: CDR1 SGHVS and CDR2 FQNEAQ. Between the trimmed V and J ends, which lost 1 base and 4 bases, there was a span of 16 bases. The CDR3 has 16 residues. CDR3 residues: CASSLGIQGWLYGYTF. The CDR3 DNA sequence: TGTGCCAGCAGCTTAGGGATCCAGGGGTGGCTCTATGGCTACACCTTC. Full variable domain (rest looked up from reference TRBV7-8 and TRBJ1-2): GAGVSQSPRYKVAKRGQDVALRCDPISGHVSLFWYQQALGQGPEFLTYFQNEAQLDKSGLPSDRFFAERPEGSVSTLKIQRTQQEDSAVYLCASSLGIQGWLYGYTFGSGTRLTVV.

CDR3 sequence: CASSLRSQGALGNTIYF. As DNA, the CDR3 is TGTGCCAGCAGCCTCCGCTCACAGGGGGCGCTTGGAAACACCATATATTTT. The chain combines TRBV5-4 with TRBJ1-3, with 9 nucleotides matching TRBD1. The trim removed 4 bases at V and 3 bases at J, leaving 11 bases unmatched. The germline V gene encodes CDR1 SGHNT and CDR2 YYREEE (reference sequence). CDR3 length: 17 amino acids.

This rearrangement joins TRBV28 to TRBJ1-1, with 11 bases fitting TRBD1. The CDR3 is 14 residues long. Germline CDR1 MDHEN, CDR2 SYDVKM. Trimming cost V 10 bases and J 5 bases; bases outside gene matches: 9. The CDR3, as DNA: TGTGCCACCATAGCGGACAGGGGGCAAACTGAAGCTTTCTTT. Its protein product is CATIADRGQTEAFF.

The chain combines TRBV19 with TRBJ2-1; possible D gene TRBD2, 5 bases. V lost 8 bases and J 4 bases, leaving 15 bases between the germline ends. CDR3 length equals 14 residues. CDR1 and CDR2 (germline): LNHDA, SQIVND (reference sequence). The CDR3 sequence: CASHRNGVYNEQFF. CDR3 DNA sequence: TGTGCCAGTCATCGCAACGGGGTATACAATGAGCAGTTCTTC.

V gene TRBV28 combines with J gene TRBJ1-2; TRBD1 matches at 7 bases. Per germline, CDR1 MDHEN and CDR2 SYDVKM. The CDR3 covers 14 residues. With 10 bases clipped from V and 3 bases from J, the junction kept 11 bases outside the gene matches. Here the CDR3 DNA reads TGTGCCACCACAGTATTGGGACAGTACTATGGCTACACCTTC. It codes for CATTVLGQYYGYTF.

A few counts support this clone. The genes are TRBV7-2 and TRBJ1-6, with TRBD1 matching 7 bases. The CDR3 contains 14 residues. Unmatched junction bases numbered 8, after V lost 5 bases and J lost 10 bases. CDR1 is SGHTA, CDR2 FQGNSA, per germline. CDR3 region: CASSRRQGPSPLHF. The CDR3, as DNA: TGTGCCAGCAGCAGACGACAGGGACCCTCACCCCTCCACTTT. Using reference TRBV7-2 and TRBJ1-6 for the parts outside the CDR3, the full variable domain is GAGVSQSPSNKVTEKGKDVELRCDPISGHTALYWYRQSLGQGLEFLIYFQGNSAPDKSGLPSDRFSAERTGGSVSTLTIQRTQQEDSAVYLCASSRRQGPSPLHFGNGTRLTVT.